This T cell receptor (beta chain) was sequenced during a study of sequential checkpoint blockade in melanoma. Sequencing used immunoSEQ multiplex PCR; TCRdb keeps in-frame clones, though not all of them. The table has about 27,000 clones, 60% to 85% seen once. This CDR3 spans 16 amino acids. The germline CDR1 and CDR2 sequences are LNHNV and YYDKDF (reference sequence). The V end was cut by 3 bases, the J end by 4 bases, with 16 bases between. As to treatment: randomized to nivolumab then ipilimumab (arm A) or the reverse (arm B). V and J are TRBV15 and TRBJ2-1; D unresolved. Sequenced material: CD8+ T cells sorted from blood (inferred from file names), taken from a patient given nivolumab and ipilimumab in sequence. The source is a human donor with melanoma. CDR3 bases: TGTGCCACCAGCAGCTTCACCGTCGGGTTGTACAATGAGCAGTTCTTC. Protein product: CATSSFTVGLYNEQFF. The full variable domain, rest sourced from reference TRBV15 and TRBJ2-1, is DAMVIQNPRYQVTQFGKPVTLSCSQTLNHNVMYWYQQKSSQAPKLLFHYYDKDFNNEADTPDNFQSRRPNTSFCFLDIRSPGLGDTAMYLCATSSFTVGLYNEQFFGPGTRLTVL.